This passage covers 25 T cell receptor beta chains from one sample sequenced in a study of blood T cell repertoires in COVID-19. Using immunoSEQ multiplex PCR, the repertoire was profiled, and TCRdb retains in-frame clones only, with some absent. The top ten hold 1.4% of the sample, which has about 430,000 clones, around nine tenths seen once. Sequencing was performed on PBMCs or T cells enriched from blood (not recorded which). The receptors stem from a woman between 18 and 30 years old who had been exposed to COVID-19.

The gene calls are TRBV7-2 and TRBJ2-7, with TRBD2 identical over 9 bases. Losses at the gene ends were 1 base for V and 3 bases for J; bases not matched to a gene: 10. Germline assignment: CDR1 SGHTA and CDR2 FQGNSA. The CDR3 runs to 17 residues. The CDR3 here is CASSLVLRLAGHYEQYF. DNA for the CDR3: TGTGCCAGCAGCTTAGTTCTTCGGCTAGCGGGGCACTACGAGCAGTACTTC.

This clone was recorded once. This rearrangement joins TRBV4-3 to TRBJ2-2; perhaps TRBD1 as D (5 bases). This CDR3 region has 16 residues. Germline values: CDR1 LGHNA, CDR2 YSLEER. The V gene lost 6 bases and the J gene lost 4 bases, with 18 bases spanning the gap. CDR3 in amino acids: CASSPLPQARTGELFF. CDR3 nucleotide sequence: TGCGCCAGCAGTCCTCTCCCACAGGCACGCACCGGGGAGCTGTTTTTT.

The CDR3, as DNA: TGTGCCAGCAGTTTCCCCGGGACCTACGAGCAGTACTTC. The encoded protein is CASSFPGTYEQYF. This chain connects TRBV28 to TRBJ2-7, with D possibly matching TRBD2 (5 bases). Germline-derived CDR1 and CDR2 are MDHEN and SYDVKM. Trimming left V 3 bases short and J 2 bases short, with 8 bases between. The CDR3 spans 13 residues.

The CDR3 coding sequence is TGTGCCAGCAGCCCTCGGGTAGCGGGAGTTAACACCGGGGAGCTGTTTTTT. Protein: CASSPRVAGVNTGELFF. The chain is built from TRBV7-2 and TRBJ2-2, with 9 bases aligning to TRBD2. Germline V CDR1 and CDR2: SGHTA, FQGNSA. This CDR3 has 17 residues. The ends lost 5 bases at V and 2 bases at J; junction bases unmatched: 9.

In its sample, this clone was seen once. This chain connects TRBV6-5 to TRBJ2-1; maybe TRBD2 (6 bases). CDR1 is MNHEY and CDR2 is SVGAGI in the germline V gene. The CDR3 runs to 15 residues. V was pared by 6 bases and J by 4 bases, with 16 bases between. CDR3 in DNA: TGTGCCAGCAGGTTAGACAGCGGGTCTTACAATGAGCAGTTCTTC. This translates into CASRLDSGSYNEQFF.

This clone was counted between two and nine times. This chain uses TRBV11-2 with TRBJ2-5; TRBD1 matches at 8 bases. There are 14 residues in the CDR3. Losses at the gene ends were 1 base for V and 5 bases for J; bases not matched to a gene: 3. Germline V lookup: CDR1 SGHAT, CDR2 FQNNGV. CDR3 protein: CASSLGTGIETQYF. In DNA form, the CDR3 reads TGTGCCAGCAGCTTAGGGACAGGGATCGAGACCCAGTACTTC.

Here the CDR3 DNA reads TGTGCCAGCAGCGTATTGTCAGGGGCCAATGAGCAGTTCTTC. Translation gives CASSVLSGANEQFF. The rearrangement uses TRBV9 and TRBJ2-1, with a weak D call TRBD1 (6 bases). Trimming removed 1 base from V and 6 bases from J, with 11 bases in between. The CDR3 contains 14 residues. Germline V CDR1 and CDR2: SGDLS, YYNGEE.

This clone showed up just once. The junction shows a germline mismatch at one end, possibly a read error. CDR3 protein: CASSLSSGVSDTQYF. CDR3 nucleotides: TGCGCCAGCAGCTTGTCTTCTGGAGTTTCAGACACGCAGTATTTT. The chain couples TRBV5-1 to TRBJ2-3; the D is unclear. The CDR3 sequence is 15 residues long. CDR1 SGHRS and CDR2 YFSETQ come from the germline V gene. Filled out from reference TRBV5-1 and TRBJ2-3, the complete variable domain reads KAGVTQTPRYLIKTRGQQVTLSCSPISGHRSVSWYQQTPGQGLQFLFEYFSETQRNKGNFPGRFSGRQFSNSRSEMNVSTLELGDSALYLCASSLSSGVSDTQYFGPGTRLTVL.

The V gene is TRBV13, the J gene TRBJ1-3; D is unclear. The germline gives CDR1 PRHDT, CDR2 FYEKMQ (reference sequence). The CDR3 covers 15 residues. V dropped 0 bases and J dropped 0 bases, with 6 bases sitting between them. CDR3 protein: CASSLGAGSGNTIYF. CDR3 DNA: TGTGCCAGCAGCTTAGGCGCGGGCTCTGGAAACACCATATATTTT.

V and J are TRBV23-1 and TRBJ2-3; D is possibly TRBD1 (5 bases). TRBV23-1 is known as an ORF, though its function is uncertain. The CDR3 has 19 amino acids. Trimming stripped 0 bases from V and 2 bases from J, with 21 bases between. For the CDR3, the DNA is TGCGCCAGCAGTCAATCAAGTAACGCAGGGAACTACCACACAGATACGCAGTATTTT. Amino acids: CASSQSSNAGNYHTDTQYF.

This sequence joins TRBV4-1 and TRBJ1-4, with D possibly being TRBD1 (6 bases). This CDR3 contains 15 residues. V lost 3 bases and J lost 4, with 12 bases in between. Germline V gene lookup returns CDR1 MGHRA and CDR2 YSYEKL. In nucleotides, the CDR3 is TGCGCCAGCAGCCAGGCGGACAGCCATAATGAAAAACTGTTTTTT. Residues: CASSQADSHNEKLFF.

The rearrangement uses TRBV5-1 and TRBJ1-1; TRBD1 aligns across 9 bases. Germline V gives CDR1 SGHRS, CDR2 YFSETQ. The CDR3 runs to 16 residues. Trimming removed 3 bases from V and 0 bases from J; junction bases left unmatched: 6. The CDR3 reads CASSSWTGAMNTEAFF. The CDR3 bases are TGCGCCAGCAGCTCGTGGACAGGGGCGATGAACACTGAAGCTTTCTTT.

The chain carries TRBV6-6 and TRBJ2-1; TRBD2 is a possible D gene (6 bases). Trimming shortened V by 2 bases and J by 14 bases, and 13 bases separated the two germline ends. Per germline, CDR1 MNHNY and CDR2 SVGAGI (reference sequence). The CDR3 has 12 amino acids. The CDR3 DNA reads as TGTGCCAGCAGTTACGACCGGGAGCGGAAGTTCTTC. Translation gives CASSYDRERKFF.

In this sample, this clone turned up a few times. The chain employs TRBV6-5 and TRBJ1-5, with 7 positions matching TRBD1. The germline gives CDR1 MNHEY, CDR2 SVGAGI. This CDR3 contains 13 residues. V was pared by 6 bases and J by 9 bases, with 8 bases of the junction left unmatched. The CDR3 sequence is CASRIYRGGPQHF. CDR3 bases: TGTGCCAGCAGAATTTACAGGGGTGGGCCCCAGCATTTT.

The chain combines TRBV15 with TRBJ1-6; TRBD1 is a possible D gene (6 bases). The V end was cut by 4 bases, the J end by 7 bases, with 11 bases between. Germline CDR1 reads LNHNV; CDR2 reads YYDKDF (reference sequence). The CDR3 spans 14 residues. CDR3 sequence reads: CATSIRQGNSPLHF. CDR3 DNA sequence: TGTGCCACCAGCATAAGGCAGGGGAATTCACCCCTCCACTTT.

The chain employs TRBV2 and TRBJ1-1; 9 nucleotides align to TRBD1. V lost 4 bases and J lost 1; bases outside the gene matches: 7. The CDR3 contains 16 residues. The V gene's germline CDR1 is SNHLY and CDR2 FYNNEI. The CDR3 bases are TGTGCCAGCAGTGGTGGGACAGGGAGGGGGAACACTGAAGCTTTCTTT. It specifies CASSGGTGRGNTEAFF.

This rearrangement joins TRBV7-2 to TRBJ2-1; D call uncertain. The CDR3 loop spans 14 amino acids. Trimming removed 3 bases from V and 1 base from J, with 7 bases in between. Germline CDR1 reads SGHTA; CDR2 reads FQGNSA. The CDR3 DNA sequence: TGTGCCAGCAGCTTTCATAGTTCCTACAATGAGCAGTTCTTC. Amino acids: CASSFHSSYNEQFF.

The chain is built from TRBV5-1 and TRBJ2-7; D is perhaps TRBD1 (6 bases). Germline values: CDR1 SGHRS, CDR2 YFSETQ. V shed 5 bases and J shed 7 bases, with 25 bases lying between them. This CDR3 is built from 16 residues. The CDR3 loop is CASRYTTGSRPGEQYF. CDR3 nucleotide sequence: TGCGCCAGCAGATATACCACAGGGTCCCGTCCAGGGGAGCAGTACTTC.

The CDR3 DNA sequence: TGTGCCAGCAGTTTCATGGGCTCCGGGGCCAACGTCCTGACTTTC. Amino acid sequence: CASSFMGSGANVLTF. The chain combines TRBV28 with TRBJ2-6, with D hard to call. V shed 3 bases and J shed 4 bases, with 10 bases lying between them. The CDR3 extends over 15 amino acids. In germline, CDR1 is MDHEN, CDR2 SYDVKM.

The chain carries TRBV5-6 and TRBJ2-1, with 9 bases aligning to TRBD1. Unmatched junction bases numbered 4, after V lost 0 bases and J lost 3 bases. CDR3 length: 16 residues. Germline CDR1 SGHDT, CDR2 YYEEEE. The CDR3 region has the DNA TGTGCCAGCAGCTTGGACGGACAGGGGAGCTACAATGAGCAGTTCTTC. This encodes CASSLDGQGSYNEQFF.

Only one count was recorded for this clone. CDR3 bases: TGTGCCACAAACAGGGTGGCGTCCTACGAGCAGTACTTC. Protein: CATNRVASYEQYF. This chain links TRBV6-5 with TRBJ2-7; D may be TRBD1 (6 bases). V was cut by 10 bases and J by 1 base, with 14 bases left in between. This CDR3 is 13 amino acids long. CDR1 MNHEY and CDR2 SVGAGI come from the germline V gene.

This clone turned up a few times. Possible read error: a much larger clone is one base away. The sample holds other DNA sequences that translate to the same CDR3. This chain links TRBV7-9 with TRBJ1-1; D possibly corresponds to TRBD1 (5 bases). The V and J ends lost 2 bases and 1 base respectively, with 5 bases between them. The CDR3 spans 13 residues. Germline CDR1 reads SEHNR; CDR2 reads FQNEAQ (reference sequence). The DNA for the CDR3 is TGTGCCAGCAGCTTAACAGGGAACACTGAAGCTTTCTTT. Translated, it gives CASSLTGNTEAFF.

The V and J genes are TRBV19 and TRBJ1-5; TRBD1 matches at 11 bases. The CDR3 consists of 17 residues. After removal of 5 bases from V and 3 bases from J, the junction contained 9 bases not matched to a gene. Germline loops: CDR1 LNHDA, CDR2 SQIVND (reference sequence). The CDR3 nucleotides read TGTGCCAGTAGTCGAGGGACAGGGGGACAGATCAATCAGCCCCAGCATTTT. Amino acid sequence: CASSRGTGGQINQPQHF.

This chain connects TRBV11-3 to TRBJ2-5; D is ambiguous. This CDR3 region has 20 residues. V lost 1 base and J 1 base, leaving 25 bases between the germline ends. CDR1 and CDR2 from the germline V gene are SGHNT and YENEEA. CDR3 amino acids: CASSLASRSLAYEVQETQYF. The DNA of the CDR3 is TGTGCCAGCAGCTTAGCTTCTCGGTCACTTGCCTATGAGGTCCAAGAGACCCAGTACTTC.

The chain links TRBV7-2 to TRBJ2-1; 13 positions match TRBD2. The CDR3 runs to 16 residues. The J segment lost 4 bases and the V segment lost 5 bases, leaving 5 bases of the junction unmatched. Germline CDR1 and CDR2: SGHTA and FQGNSA. The CDR3 spells CASSPRTSGGYNEQFF. As DNA, the CDR3 is TGTGCCAGCAGCCCGCGGACTAGCGGGGGATACAATGAGCAGTTCTTC.